This TCR beta chain was sequenced for a study of T cell changes during pregnancy in multiple sclerosis (dated by TCRdb to the late 2010s). For the study in its entirety: Changes in the T cell repertoire over the course of pregnancy were examined in this study in women with multiple sclerosis.

A remark on this clone: No cognate antigen has been identified for it. No per-base quality is available; no much larger clone lies one base away.

CDR1 MNHNY and CDR2 SVGAGI were looked up in the germline V gene (reference sequence). Trimming removed 6 bases from V and 4 bases from J; the gene matches leave 6 bases unexplained. The CDR3, from cysteine to phenylalanine, totals 15 residues. Solely the CDR3 DNA is kept, with 45 bases framed from the first base. Library method: the immunoSEQ multiplex PCR assay. TCRdb holds this immuneACCESS table with in-frame rearrangements only. Some clones are missing; in checked studies, unresolved V genes explain under half, and the rest has no known cause. The table for this sample lists about 50,000 clones; over 80% of them were counted only once. The ten largest clones add up to roughly 10% of the sample.

Recombination linked TRBV6-6 to TRBJ2-1; TRBD2 aligns with 10 central bases. The sample was CD8+ T cells from peripheral blood mononuclear cells, taken after pregnancy. The sequence came from a female donor with multiple sclerosis, enrolled in a pregnancy study. Here the CDR3 is given as CASRELAGFYNEQFF. The DNA sequence follows: TGTGCCAGCAGAGAACTAGCGGGGTTTTACAATGAGCAGTTCTTC.